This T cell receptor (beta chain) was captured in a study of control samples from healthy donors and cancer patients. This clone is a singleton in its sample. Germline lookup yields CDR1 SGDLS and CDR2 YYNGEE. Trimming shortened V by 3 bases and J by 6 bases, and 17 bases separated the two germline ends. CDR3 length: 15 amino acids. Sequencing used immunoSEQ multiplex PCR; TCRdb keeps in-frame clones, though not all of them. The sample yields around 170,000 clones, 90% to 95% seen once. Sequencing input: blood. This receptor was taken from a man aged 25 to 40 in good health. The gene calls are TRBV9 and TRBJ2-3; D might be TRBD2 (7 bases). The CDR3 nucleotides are TGTGCCAGCAGCGGCACGGCGGGGGCGAGTGATACGCAGTATTTT. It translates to CASSGTAGASDTQYF.